Sequencing of this T cell receptor (beta chain) was carried out in a study of T cell changes during pregnancy in multiple sclerosis. The data were produced by immunoSEQ multiplex PCR, yet TCRdb's version contains in-frame clones alone and is incomplete. The table has fewer than 12,000 clones, around 88% seen once. This sample comprised CD8+ T cells from peripheral blood mononuclear cells, obtained in the first trimester of pregnancy. This receptor was identified in a female donor in good health, enrolled as a control in a pregnancy study.

CDR3 bases: TGTGCCAGCAGCCTCTACCCAGGGGGCGCTGACCAGCCCCAGCATTTT. This gives the protein CASSLYPGGADQPQHF. V gene TRBV7-9 combines with J gene TRBJ1-5; 8 nucleotides line up with TRBD1. The germline V gene encodes CDR1 SEHNR and CDR2 FQNEAQ (reference sequence). V shed 5 bases, J shed 7 bases, and the junction held 13 bases outside the gene matches. The CDR3 contains 16 residues.